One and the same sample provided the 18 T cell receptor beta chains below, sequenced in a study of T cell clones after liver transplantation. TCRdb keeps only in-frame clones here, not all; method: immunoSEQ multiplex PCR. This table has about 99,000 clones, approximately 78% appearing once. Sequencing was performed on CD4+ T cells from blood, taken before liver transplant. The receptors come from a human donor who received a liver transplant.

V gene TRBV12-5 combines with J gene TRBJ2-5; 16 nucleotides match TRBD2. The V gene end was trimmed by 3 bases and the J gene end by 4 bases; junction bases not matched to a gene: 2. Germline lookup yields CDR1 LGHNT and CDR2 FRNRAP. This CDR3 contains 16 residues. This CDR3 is CASGLGTSGGAETQYF. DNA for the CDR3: TGTGCTAGTGGTTTAGGGACTAGCGGGGGGGCAGAGACCCAGTACTTC.

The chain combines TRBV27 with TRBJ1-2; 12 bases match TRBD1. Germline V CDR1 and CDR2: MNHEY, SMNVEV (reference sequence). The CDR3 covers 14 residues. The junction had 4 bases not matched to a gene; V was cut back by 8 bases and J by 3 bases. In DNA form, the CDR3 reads TGTGCCAGCGGTGGGACAGGGGGCGACTATGGCTACACCTTC. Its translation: CASGGTGGDYGYTF.

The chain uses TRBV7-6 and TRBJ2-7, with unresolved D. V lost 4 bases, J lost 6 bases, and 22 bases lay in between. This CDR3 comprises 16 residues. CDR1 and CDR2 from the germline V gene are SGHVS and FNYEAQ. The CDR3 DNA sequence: TGTGCCAGCAGCTCCCTCAATCCCCTCCTACGGAGCGAGCAGTACTTC. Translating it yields CASSSLNPLLRSEQYF. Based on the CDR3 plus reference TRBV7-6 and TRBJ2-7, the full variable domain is GAGVSQSPRYKVTKRGQDVALRCDPISGHVSLYWYRQALGQGPEFLTYFNYEAQQDKSGLPNDRFSAERPEGSISTLTIQRTEQRDSAMYRCASSSLNPLLRSEQYFGPGTRLTVT.

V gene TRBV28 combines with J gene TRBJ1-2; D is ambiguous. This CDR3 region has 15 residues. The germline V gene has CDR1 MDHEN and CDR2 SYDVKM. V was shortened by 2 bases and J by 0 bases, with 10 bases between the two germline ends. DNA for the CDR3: TGTGCCAGCAGTTTAGGCGGCAGTACTAACTATGGCTACACCTTC. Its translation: CASSLGGSTNYGYTF.

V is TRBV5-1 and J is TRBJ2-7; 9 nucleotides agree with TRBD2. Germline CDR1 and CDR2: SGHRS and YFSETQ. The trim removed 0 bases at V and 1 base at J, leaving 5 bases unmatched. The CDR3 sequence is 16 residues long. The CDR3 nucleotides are TGCGCCAGCAGCTTGGGAGCCCTAGCGGGGTCCTACGAGCAGTACTTC. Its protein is CASSLGALAGSYEQYF.

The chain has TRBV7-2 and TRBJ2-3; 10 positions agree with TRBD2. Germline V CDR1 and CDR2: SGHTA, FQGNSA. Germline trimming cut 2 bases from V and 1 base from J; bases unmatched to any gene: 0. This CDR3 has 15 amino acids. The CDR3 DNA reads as TGTGCCAGCAGCTTAACTAGCGGGGGCACAGATACGCAGTATTTT. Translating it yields CASSLTSGGTDTQYF.

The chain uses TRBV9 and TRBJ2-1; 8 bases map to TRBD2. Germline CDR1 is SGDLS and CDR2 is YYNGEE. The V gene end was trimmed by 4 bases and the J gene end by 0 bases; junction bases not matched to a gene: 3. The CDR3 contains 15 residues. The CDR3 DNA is TGTGCCAGCAGCACCGGGACTAGCTCCTACAATGAGCAGTTCTTC. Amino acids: CASSTGTSSYNEQFF.

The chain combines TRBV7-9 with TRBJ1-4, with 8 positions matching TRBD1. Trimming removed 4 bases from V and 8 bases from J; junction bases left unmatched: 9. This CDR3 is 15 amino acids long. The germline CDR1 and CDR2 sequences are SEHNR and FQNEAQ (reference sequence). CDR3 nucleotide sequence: TGTGCCAGCAGCTCCTCAGGGGGCATTGGAGAAAAACTGTTTTTT. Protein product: CASSSSGGIGEKLFF.

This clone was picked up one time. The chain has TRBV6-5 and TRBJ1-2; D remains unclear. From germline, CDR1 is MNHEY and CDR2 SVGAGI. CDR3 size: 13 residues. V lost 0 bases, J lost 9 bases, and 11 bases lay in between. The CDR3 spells CASSYSMGWSYTF. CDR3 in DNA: TGTGCCAGCAGTTACTCGATGGGCTGGAGCTACACCTTC.

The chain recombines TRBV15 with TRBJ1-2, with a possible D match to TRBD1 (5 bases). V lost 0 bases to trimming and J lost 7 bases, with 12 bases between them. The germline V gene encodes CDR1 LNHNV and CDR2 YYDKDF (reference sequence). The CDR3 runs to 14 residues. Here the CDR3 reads CATSRDRGVGGYTF. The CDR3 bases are TGTGCCACCAGCAGAGATCGAGGGGTAGGTGGCTACACCTTC.

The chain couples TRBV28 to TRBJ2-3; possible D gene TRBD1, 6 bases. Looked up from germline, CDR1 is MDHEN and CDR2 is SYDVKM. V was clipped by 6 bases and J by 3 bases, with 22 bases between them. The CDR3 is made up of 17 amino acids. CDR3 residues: CASSLRNRVWGTDTQYF. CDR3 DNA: TGTGCCAGCAGCTTACGAAACAGGGTCTGGGGAACAGATACGCAGTATTTT. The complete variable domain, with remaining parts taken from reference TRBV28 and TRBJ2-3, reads DVKVTQSSRYLVKRTGEKVFLECVQDMDHENMFWYRQDPGLGLRLIYFSYDVKMKEKGDIPEGYSVSREKKERFSLILESASTNQTSMYLCASSLRNRVWGTDTQYFGPGTRLTVL.

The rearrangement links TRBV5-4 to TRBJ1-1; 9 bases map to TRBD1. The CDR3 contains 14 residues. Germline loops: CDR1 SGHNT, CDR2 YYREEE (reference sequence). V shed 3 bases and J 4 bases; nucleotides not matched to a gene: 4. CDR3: CASSSGQGGTEAFF. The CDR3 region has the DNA TGTGCCAGCAGCTCGGGACAGGGAGGCACTGAAGCTTTCTTT.

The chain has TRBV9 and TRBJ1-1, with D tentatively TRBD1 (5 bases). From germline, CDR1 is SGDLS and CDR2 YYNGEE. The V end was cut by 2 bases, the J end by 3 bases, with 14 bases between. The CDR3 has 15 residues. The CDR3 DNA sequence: TGTGCCAGCAGCGTTACCCCCCCAGGGTACACTGAAGCTTTCTTT. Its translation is CASSVTPPGYTEAFF.

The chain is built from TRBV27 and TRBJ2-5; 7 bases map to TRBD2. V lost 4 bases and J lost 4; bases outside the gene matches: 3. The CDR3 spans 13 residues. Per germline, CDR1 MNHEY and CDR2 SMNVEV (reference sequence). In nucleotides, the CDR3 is TGTGCCAGCAGTTGGACTAGTACAGAGACCCAGTACTTC. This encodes CASSWTSTETQYF.

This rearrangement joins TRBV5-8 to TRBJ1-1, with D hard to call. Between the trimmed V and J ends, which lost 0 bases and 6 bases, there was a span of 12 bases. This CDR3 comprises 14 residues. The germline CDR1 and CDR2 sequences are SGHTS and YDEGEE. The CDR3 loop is CASSLGNWLAEAFF. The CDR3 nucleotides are TGTGCCAGCAGCTTGGGGAACTGGTTGGCTGAAGCTTTCTTT.

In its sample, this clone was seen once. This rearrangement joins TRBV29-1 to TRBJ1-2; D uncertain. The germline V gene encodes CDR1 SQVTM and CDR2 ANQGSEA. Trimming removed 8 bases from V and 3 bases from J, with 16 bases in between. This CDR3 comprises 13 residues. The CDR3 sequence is CSTTTGSDYGYTF. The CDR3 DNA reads TGCAGCACCACCACCGGGTCTGACTATGGCTACACCTTC.

The CDR3 protein is CASTPLAFSSYEQYF. As DNA, the CDR3 is TGTGCCAGCACACCCCTAGCGTTTAGCTCCTACGAGCAGTACTTC. V is TRBV5-8 and J is TRBJ2-7; D perhaps matches TRBD2 (6 bases). The V end lost 6 bases, the J end lost 0 bases, and 16 bases lay between the germline ends. Germline values: CDR1 SGHTS, CDR2 YDEGEE. The CDR3 consists of 15 residues.

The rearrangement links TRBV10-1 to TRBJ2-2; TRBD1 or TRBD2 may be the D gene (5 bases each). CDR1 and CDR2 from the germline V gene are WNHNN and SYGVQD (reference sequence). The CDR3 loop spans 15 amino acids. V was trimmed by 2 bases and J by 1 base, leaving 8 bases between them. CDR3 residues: CASSEKGRNTGELFF. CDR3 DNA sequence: TGCGCCAGCAGTGAGAAGGGGAGGAACACCGGGGAGCTGTTTTTT.